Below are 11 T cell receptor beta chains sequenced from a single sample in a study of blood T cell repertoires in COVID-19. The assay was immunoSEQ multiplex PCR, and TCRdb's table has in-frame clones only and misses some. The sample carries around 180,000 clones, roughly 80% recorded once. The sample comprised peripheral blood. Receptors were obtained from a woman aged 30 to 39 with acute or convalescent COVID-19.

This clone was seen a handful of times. CDR3 DNA: TGTGCCAGCAGCGTAGGTGTCGGTTCAGATACGCAGTATTTT. This gives the protein CASSVGVGSDTQYF. The chain couples TRBV9 to TRBJ2-3; D is undetermined. Germline assignment: CDR1 SGDLS and CDR2 YYNGEE. V was shortened by 0 bases and J by 4 bases, with 9 bases between the two germline ends. The CDR3 length is 14 residues.

CDR3 coding DNA: TGTGCCAGCAGCGACACCGTGGGACCAGGGAGGGGTGGCTACACCTTC. Translation gives CASSDTVGPGRGGYTF. The V call is TRBV9, the J call TRBJ1-2, with D perhaps matching TRBD1 (5 bases). Trimming left V 3 bases short and J 7 bases short, with 22 bases between. Per the germline V gene, CDR1 is SGDLS and CDR2 is YYNGEE. This CDR3 has 16 residues.

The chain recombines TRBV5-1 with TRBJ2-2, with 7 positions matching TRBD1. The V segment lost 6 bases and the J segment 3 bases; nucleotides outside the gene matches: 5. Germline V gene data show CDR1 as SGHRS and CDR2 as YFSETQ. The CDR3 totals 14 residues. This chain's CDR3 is CASKRQGDTGELFF. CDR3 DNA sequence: TGCGCCAGCAAGCGTCAGGGGGACACCGGGGAGCTGTTTTTT.

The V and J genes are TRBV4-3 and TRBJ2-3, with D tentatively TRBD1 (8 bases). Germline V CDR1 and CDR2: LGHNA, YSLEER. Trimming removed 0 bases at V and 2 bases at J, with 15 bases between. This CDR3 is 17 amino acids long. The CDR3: CASSQETGGALTDTQYF. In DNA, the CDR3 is TGCGCCAGCAGCCAAGAAACAGGGGGGGCCCTCACAGATACGCAGTATTTT.

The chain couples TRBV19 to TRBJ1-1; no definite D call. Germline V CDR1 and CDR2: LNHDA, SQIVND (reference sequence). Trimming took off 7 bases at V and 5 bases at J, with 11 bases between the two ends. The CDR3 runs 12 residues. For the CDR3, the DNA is TGTGCCAGTAAGTTGGGCGGGACTGAAGCTTTCTTT. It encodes CASKLGGTEAFF.

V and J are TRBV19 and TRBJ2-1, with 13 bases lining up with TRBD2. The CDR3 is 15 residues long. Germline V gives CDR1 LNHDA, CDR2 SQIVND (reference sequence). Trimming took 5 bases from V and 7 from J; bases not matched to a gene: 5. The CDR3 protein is CASSATSGRVNEQFF. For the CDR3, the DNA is TGTGCCAGTAGTGCAACTAGCGGGAGGGTGAATGAGCAGTTCTTC.

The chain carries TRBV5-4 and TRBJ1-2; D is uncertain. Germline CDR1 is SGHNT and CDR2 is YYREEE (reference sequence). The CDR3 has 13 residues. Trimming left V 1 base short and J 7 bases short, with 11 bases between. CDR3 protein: CASSLLGVGGYTF. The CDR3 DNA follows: TGTGCCAGCAGCTTGCTCGGGGTCGGTGGCTACACCTTC.

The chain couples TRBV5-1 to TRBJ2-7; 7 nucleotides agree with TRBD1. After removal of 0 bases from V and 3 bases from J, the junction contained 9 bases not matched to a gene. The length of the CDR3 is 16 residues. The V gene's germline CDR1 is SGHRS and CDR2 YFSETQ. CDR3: CASSLGRGLHYYEQYF. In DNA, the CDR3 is TGCGCCAGCAGCTTGGGTAGGGGGCTCCATTACTACGAGCAGTACTTC. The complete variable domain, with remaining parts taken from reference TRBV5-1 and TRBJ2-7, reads KAGVTQTPRYLIKTRGQQVTLSCSPISGHRSVSWYQQTPGQGLQFLFEYFSETQRNKGNFPGRFSGRQFSNSRSEMNVSTLELGDSALYLCASSLGRGLHYYEQYFGPGTRLTVT.

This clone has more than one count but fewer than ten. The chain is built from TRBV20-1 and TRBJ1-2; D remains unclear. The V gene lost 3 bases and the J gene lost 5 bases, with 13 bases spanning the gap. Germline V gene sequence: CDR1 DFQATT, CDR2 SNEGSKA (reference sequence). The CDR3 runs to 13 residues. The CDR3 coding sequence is TGCAGTGCTAGTTCGCACAATCGTTATGGCTACACCTTC. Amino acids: CSASSHNRYGYTF.

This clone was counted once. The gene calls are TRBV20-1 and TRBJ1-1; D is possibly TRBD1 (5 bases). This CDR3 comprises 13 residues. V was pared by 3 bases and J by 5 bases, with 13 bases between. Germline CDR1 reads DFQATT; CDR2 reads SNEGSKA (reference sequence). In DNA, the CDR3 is TGCAGTGCTAGTAGGGGATCTGAGACTGAAGCTTTCTTT. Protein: CSASRGSETEAFF.

The CDR3 DNA sequence: TGTGCCAGCAGTCTCCTGTCTAGGGGCACTGAAGCTTTCTTT. This sequence encodes CASSLLSRGTEAFF. This chain joins TRBV27 and TRBJ1-1; perhaps TRBD1 as D (5 bases). The V end lost 5 bases, the J end lost 4 bases, and 14 bases lay between the germline ends. The CDR3 length is 14 residues. Germline V CDR1 and CDR2: MNHEY, SMNVEV (reference sequence).